What follows is one TCR beta chain and its context. Its matching antigen is unknown. Germline V gene sequence: CDR1 SGHAT, CDR2 FQNNGV. This CDR3 contains 14 residues. Deletions cut 3 bases from V and 4 bases from J, with 12 bases between. The sample belongs to a study of neoadjuvant nivolumab and ipilimumab in lung cancer. Study at large: The combination arm added day-1 ipilimumab 1 mg/kg to nivolumab 3 mg/kg on days 1, 15, 29. Findings and caveats of the study: Resected-tumor TCR richness correlated positively with pretherapy blood richness. TCR richness and clonality were higher in tumors than adjacent uninvolved lung.

The repertoire was sequenced with immunoSEQ multiplex PCR; TCRdb's copy has only in-frame clones and lacks some. The sample has about 15,000 clones, about 72% seen once. This receptor was obtained from an adult with non-small cell lung cancer. The material was tumor tissue, obtained after neoadjuvant nivolumab, alone or with ipilimumab, at or shortly before surgery. This rearrangement joins TRBV11-2 to TRBJ1-2, with a possible D match to TRBD1 (6 bases). CDR3 bases: TGTGCCAGCAGCTTCCAGGTCAGGGGCTATGGCTACACCTTC. This encodes CASSFQVRGYGYTF. The full variable domain, its missing parts supplied by reference TRBV11-2 and TRBJ1-2, is EAGVAQSPRYKIIEKRQSVAFWCNPISGHATLYWYQQILGQGPKLLIQFQNNGVVDDSQLPKDRFSAERLKGVDSTLKIQPAKLEDSAVYLCASSFQVRGYGYTFGSGTRLTVV.